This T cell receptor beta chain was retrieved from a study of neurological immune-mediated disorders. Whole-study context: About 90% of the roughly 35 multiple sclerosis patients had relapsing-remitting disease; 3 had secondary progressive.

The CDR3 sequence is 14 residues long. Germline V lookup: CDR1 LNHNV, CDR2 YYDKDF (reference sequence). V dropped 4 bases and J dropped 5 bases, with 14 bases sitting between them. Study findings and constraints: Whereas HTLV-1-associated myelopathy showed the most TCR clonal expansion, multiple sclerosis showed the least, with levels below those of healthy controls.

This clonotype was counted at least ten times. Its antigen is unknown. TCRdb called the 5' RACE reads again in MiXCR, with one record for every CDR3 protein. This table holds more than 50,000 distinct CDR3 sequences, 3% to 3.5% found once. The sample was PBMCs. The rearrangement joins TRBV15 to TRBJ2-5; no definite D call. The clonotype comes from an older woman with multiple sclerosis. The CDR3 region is CATSTLGRGETQYF. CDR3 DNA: TGTGCCACCAGCACCCTCGGCCGTGGGGAGACCCAGTACTTC.